Following are 16 T cell receptor beta chains from one sample sequenced in a study of blood T cell repertoires in COVID-19. The protocol was immunoSEQ multiplex PCR, while the TCRdb copy is restricted to in-frame clones and leaves out a portion. The data contain some 240,000 clones, approximately 85% of them singletons. The material sequenced was peripheral blood. These receptors came from a woman between 65 and 79 years old with COVID-19, enrolled during active disease.

The chain is built from TRBV5-4 and TRBJ2-1; D is uncertain. The V end was cut by 0 bases, the J end by 9 bases, with 10 bases between. The CDR3 contains 13 residues. Looked up from germline, CDR1 is SGHNT and CDR2 is YYREEE (reference sequence). The CDR3 here is CASSLEPGREQFF. The DNA for the CDR3 is TGTGCCAGCAGCTTGGAACCAGGTCGTGAGCAGTTCTTC.

The table lists this clone with a few counts. The rearrangement uses TRBV7-6 and TRBJ2-7; 8 positions match TRBD1. V was pared by 0 bases and J by 6 bases, with 7 bases of the junction left unmatched. Germline-derived CDR1 and CDR2 are SGHVS and FNYEAQ. The CDR3 is 15 residues long. CDR3 protein: CASSLAGWTGFEQYF. DNA for the CDR3: TGTGCCAGCAGCTTAGCGGGGTGGACAGGGTTCGAGCAGTACTTC.

This clone was seen only once. V and J are TRBV2 and TRBJ1-1, with D perhaps TRBD1 (6 bases). The CDR3 covers 13 residues. V shed 8 bases and J shed 5 bases, with 15 bases lying between them. Germline V gene sequence: CDR1 SNHLY, CDR2 FYNNEI. The CDR3 is CASVFQGNTEAFF. The CDR3 DNA sequence: TGTGCCAGCGTTTTTCAGGGGAATACTGAAGCTTTCTTT.

V and J are TRBV15 and TRBJ1-4; D is undetermined. Trimming pared 8 bases from V and 8 bases from J, leaving 6 bases between. CDR1 and CDR2 from the germline V gene are LNHNV and YYDKDF (reference sequence). This CDR3 is built from 10 residues. The CDR3 spells CATGLEKLFF. CDR3 coding DNA: TGTGCCACCGGGCTGGAAAAACTGTTTTTT.

This clone was detected once. The J gene is TRBJ1-2, the V gene TRBV28; tentative D call: TRBD1 (6 bases). V was shortened by 6 bases and J by 4 bases, with 15 bases between the two germline ends. Germline V gene lookup returns CDR1 MDHEN and CDR2 SYDVKM. The CDR3 runs to 14 residues. In nucleotides, the CDR3 is TGTGCCAGCAGAGACGGAAAGGGGGTCTATGGCTACACCTTC. Its translation: CASRDGKGVYGYTF.

This clone was seen once. The chain recombines TRBV7-9 with TRBJ1-1; 9 bases are shared with TRBD1. Trimming removed 7 bases from V and 5 bases from J; junction bases left unmatched: 23. CDR1 SEHNR and CDR2 FQNEAQ come from the germline V gene (reference sequence). This CDR3 region has 19 residues. The CDR3 sequence is CASTISPLGTGRKLTEAFF. CDR3 DNA: TGTGCCAGCACTATCTCTCCTCTCGGGACAGGGAGAAAGTTAACTGAAGCTTTCTTT.

This chain connects TRBV11-3 to TRBJ2-1; no clear D gene. This CDR3 region has 15 residues. Germline CDR1 reads SGHNT; CDR2 reads YENEEA. V lost 1 base to trimming and J lost 0 bases, with 7 bases between them. The chain's CDR3 is CASSLVSVSYNEQFF. CDR3 bases: TGTGCCAGCAGCTTAGTTTCTGTCTCCTACAATGAGCAGTTCTTC.

This clone was seen ten or more times. The chain links TRBV7-9 to TRBJ2-7, with 8 bases aligning to TRBD1. J lost 4 bases, V lost 5 bases, and 7 bases had no gene match. This CDR3 spans 14 amino acids. Germline V gene sequence: CDR1 SEHNR, CDR2 FQNEAQ (reference sequence). This CDR3 reads CASSPPGQVYEQYF. The CDR3 DNA reads as TGTGCCAGCAGCCCGCCGGGACAGGTTTACGAGCAGTACTTC. The variable domain in full, completed from reference TRBV7-9 and TRBJ2-7, reads DTGVSQNPRHKITKRGQNVTFRCDPISEHNRLYWYRQTLGQGPEFLTYFQNEAQLEKSRLLSDRFSAERPKGSFSTLEIQRTEQGDSAMYLCASSPPGQVYEQYFGPGTRLTVT.

The rearrangement joins TRBV6-2 or TRBV6-3 to TRBJ2-1; weak D call: TRBD2 (5 bases). The CDR3 has 14 residues. Between the trimmed V and J ends, which lost 5 bases and 2 bases, there was a span of 10 bases. The germline gives CDR1 MNHEY, CDR2 SVGEGT. The CDR3 DNA reads TGTGCCAGCAGTACCACGGGGACCTACAATGAGCAGTTCTTC. Translated, it gives CASSTTGTYNEQFF.

The rearrangement uses TRBV5-1 and TRBJ1-6; D call uncertain. Trimming pared 5 bases from V and 1 base from J, leaving 10 bases between. The CDR3 extends over 15 amino acids. Germline V gene lookup returns CDR1 SGHRS and CDR2 YFSETQ. The CDR3 DNA follows: TGCGCCAGCAGTACCTCCGGTTCCTATAATTCACCCCTCCACTTT. Protein product: CASSTSGSYNSPLHF.

The chain couples TRBV2 to TRBJ2-2, with 9 bases identical to TRBD2. The length of the CDR3 is 15 residues. V dropped 4 bases and J dropped 1; count of bases not matched to a gene: 1. Germline CDR1 and CDR2: SNHLY and FYNNEI. In nucleotides, the CDR3 is TGTGCCAGCAGTGGTAGCGGGGGGAACACCGGGGAGCTGTTTTTT. Residues: CASSGSGGNTGELFF. Variable domain in full (rest from reference TRBV2 and TRBJ2-2): EPEVTQTPSHQVTQMGQEVILRCVPISNHLYFYWYRQILGQKVEFLVSFYNNEISEKSEIFDDQFSVERPDGSNFTLKIRSTKLEDSAMYFCASSGSGGNTGELFFGEGSRLTVL.

CDR3 nucleotides: TGTGCCACCAGCAAAACCGGGACAGGGACTTACGAGCAGTACTTC. Protein: CATSKTGTGTYEQYF. The V call is TRBV15, the J call TRBJ2-7; 9 bases map to TRBD1. V lost 4 bases to trimming and J lost 4 bases; unmatched junction nucleotides: 8. CDR1 and CDR2 from the germline V gene are LNHNV and YYDKDF (reference sequence). This CDR3 spans 15 amino acids.

This clone was counted a few times. Distinct nucleotide sequences in the sample also encode this CDR3. V is TRBV7-2 and J is TRBJ1-1; D is perhaps TRBD1 (5 bases). Germline loops: CDR1 SGHTA, CDR2 FQGNSA. The CDR3 spans 13 residues. Trimming cost V 2 bases and J 3 bases, with 7 bases left between them. CDR3 sequence (DNA): TGTGCCAGCAGCTTACGCAGGGACACTGAAGCTTTCTTT. Amino acid sequence: CASSLRRDTEAFF.

This chain connects TRBV5-5 to TRBJ1-2; 10 bases align to TRBD1. There are 13 residues in the CDR3. The V gene's germline CDR1 is SGHKS and CDR2 YYEKEE (reference sequence). The junction had 9 bases not matched to a gene; V was cut back by 9 bases and J by 7 bases. The chain's CDR3 is CATQGDRGAGYTF. The CDR3 DNA is TGTGCCACGCAGGGGGACAGGGGTGCTGGCTACACCTTC.

This chain uses TRBV18 with TRBJ1-2; D is ambiguous. The germline V and J ends were trimmed by 3 bases and 2 bases, with 16 bases remaining between them. The CDR3 totals 16 residues. The germline gives CDR1 KGHSH, CDR2 LQKENI. CDR3 nucleotides: TGTGCCAGCTCACCCAACCCCGGGTCTGTAAACTATGGCTACACCTTC. Its translation: CASSPNPGSVNYGYTF. Looking up the rest from reference TRBV18 and TRBJ1-2 gives the full variable domain: NAGVMQNPRHLVRRRGQEARLRCSPMKGHSHVYWYRQLPEEGLKFMVYLQKENIIDESGMPKERFSAEFPKEGPSILRIQQVVRGDSAAYFCASSPNPGSVNYGYTFGSGTRLTVV.

The chain links TRBV5-4 to TRBJ1-2, with no clear D. V gave up 4 bases and J gave up 2 bases, with 9 bases separating them. Germline CDR1 SGHNT, CDR2 YYREEE (reference sequence). This CDR3 has 13 residues. This CDR3 is CASSPRENYGYTF. The DNA of the CDR3 is TGTGCCAGCAGCCCAAGGGAGAACTATGGCTACACCTTC.